This entry features one TCR beta chain sequence. Specified treatment: randomized to nivolumab then ipilimumab (arm A) or the reverse (arm B). Germline CDR1 is MNHNS and CDR2 is SASEGT. The ends were cut back, 2 bases at V and 2 bases at J, with 20 bases in the middle. The CDR3 spans 18 residues. The data were obtained in a study of sequential checkpoint blockade in melanoma. Assay used: immunoSEQ multiplex PCR; TCRdb lists only in-frame clones, some missing. The sample has about 20,000 clones, approximately 80% seen once. Sequenced material: CD8+ T cells sorted from blood (inferred from file names), taken from a patient given nivolumab and ipilimumab in sequence. This chain joins TRBV6-1 and TRBJ2-3; a possible D gene is TRBD2 (6 bases). The TCR originated in a human donor with melanoma. The CDR3 nucleotides read TGTGCCAGCAGTGAAAAAGGGGTTGCTGCGGGGTCCACAGATACGCAGTATTTT. Translating it yields CASSEKGVAAGSTDTQYF.